This TCR beta chain came from a study of blood T cell repertoires in COVID-19. Clones were sequenced by immunoSEQ multiplex PCR, and TCRdb holds only the in-frame ones, with some missing. The sample lists 140,000 to 150,000 clones, around 83% occurring once. With 3 bases removed from V and 3 bases from J, the gap between germline ends came to 17 bases. This CDR3 spans 16 amino acids. Germline V lookup: CDR1 SGHRS, CDR2 YFSETQ. The chain couples TRBV5-1 to TRBJ2-3; weak D call: TRBD2 (6 bases). The sequenced material came from peripheral blood. The TCR comes from a man aged 25 to 45 with COVID-19, enrolled during active disease. CDR3 in amino acids: CASSSGKVGGTDTQYF. Written as DNA, the CDR3 is TGCGCCAGCAGCTCGGGGAAAGTGGGGGGAACAGATACGCAGTATTTT.